The text below deals with one TCR beta chain. Its binding antigen is unknown. One base away there is no much larger clone; base qualities are not given. This record belongs to a study of blood T cell repertoires in COVID-19 (dated by TCRdb to about 2020). Broadly, across the study: The collaborator samples originated in the United States, Italy and Spain and spanned the acute and convalescent phases of COVID-19. The material from the prospective study consisted of cDNA or gDNA derived from T cells, B-cell-depleted T cells, or PBMCs. Samples came from the ongoing ImmuneRACE study (first 160 participants) plus 1,254 subjects from 6 global collaborators. Sample metadata almost always included a de-identified subject ID, COVID-19 status, age in years and sex. Where available, HLA class I and class II types were obtained from metadata supplied by the sample provider rather than from assay-based typing. The repertoires were released in a freely available public database intended as a resource for research on the immune response to SARS-CoV-2. Subjects who had been exposed to COVID-19, were actively infected with it, or had recovered from it provided the deeply sampled blood TCRbeta repertoires that made up the dataset. The study at large found these results: The amount of clinical and demographic metadata varied by source and participant and was provided uncurated.

The immunoSEQ Assay, a bias-controlled multiplex PCR, was used to amplify TCRbeta CDR3 regions from genomic DNA. On the authors' methods: The number of nucleated cells in each sample was estimated by amplification of reference gene primers within the assay. To quantify the absolute abundance of each unique TCRbeta CDR3 rearrangement, sequence reads were collapsed and filtered. For each sample, productive Simpson clonality was calculated by taking the square root of Simpson's diversity index across productive rearrangements. TCRdb stores this immuneACCESS table with in-frame sequences only. Part of the clones is absent; in the studies checked, under half of the shortfall reflects unresolved V genes, and no reason is known for the rest. Clonal size and the V and J genes are those of that table, whereas D and trimming came from the DNA. For this sample the table gives 50,000 to 65,000 clones, of which about nine tenths were detected only once. The ten biggest clones cover approximately 3% of the sample.

V is pared back by 4 bases and J by 3 bases, with 14 bases lying between the germline termini. Spanning cysteine to phenylalanine, the CDR3 consists of 14 amino acids. Only the CDR3 DNA is retained, 42 bases long and in frame from the first base. CDR1 is given as SGHRS and CDR2 as YFSETQ, both from the germline V gene. Whole blood was collected in K2EDTA tubes by collaborating institutions according to the institutions' own protocols. For TCRbeta analysis, collaborators shipped samples as frozen whole blood, isolated PBMCs, or DNA extracted from either of those sample types. The clonotype comes from a man aged 50 to 59 with active COVID-19. Specimen: peripheral blood. This sequence uses TRBV5-1 and TRBJ2-7, and TRBD1 may be the D gene, going by 6 matching bases. This receptor carries the CDR3 CASSARGRGYEQYF. The DNA sequence reads TGCGCCAGCAGCGCCAGGGGTAGAGGCTACGAGCAGTACTTC.